This TCR beta chain was sequenced for a study of blood T cells in healthy people across ages. About this clonotype itself: Antigen unknown.

Germline loops: CDR1 SQVTM, CDR2 ANQGSEA. This CDR3 is 15 amino acids long. V lost 5 bases to trimming and J lost 0 bases, with 14 bases between them. For the second PCR, which ran for about 7 to 12 cycles, a sample-barcoded 5' primer and a J-beta primer mix were used. TCRdb fed the 5' RACE reads into MiXCR, producing one record per CDR3 protein. The sample shows roughly 800,000 distinct CDR3 sequences, roughly 64% of them seen only once. General observations from the study: Relative to aged donors, long-lived donors carried more naive CD4+ cells and displayed higher diversity. Observed TCR beta diversity per million T cells went down as age went up. This fall followed a roughly linear course with age. Correlation between TCR beta diversity and naive T cell percentage was strong.

Sample donors were healthy Caucasian individuals that came from Russia, aged 6 to 90. The clonotype comes from a man in his thirties or forties in good health. The sample consisted of blood. The chain combines TRBV29-1 with TRBJ2-1; D may be TRBD2 (5 bases). CDR3 amino acids: CSVPTRGFSYNEQFF. In DNA form, the CDR3 reads TGCAGCGTTCCCACCCGGGGATTCTCCTACAATGAGCAGTTCTTC.